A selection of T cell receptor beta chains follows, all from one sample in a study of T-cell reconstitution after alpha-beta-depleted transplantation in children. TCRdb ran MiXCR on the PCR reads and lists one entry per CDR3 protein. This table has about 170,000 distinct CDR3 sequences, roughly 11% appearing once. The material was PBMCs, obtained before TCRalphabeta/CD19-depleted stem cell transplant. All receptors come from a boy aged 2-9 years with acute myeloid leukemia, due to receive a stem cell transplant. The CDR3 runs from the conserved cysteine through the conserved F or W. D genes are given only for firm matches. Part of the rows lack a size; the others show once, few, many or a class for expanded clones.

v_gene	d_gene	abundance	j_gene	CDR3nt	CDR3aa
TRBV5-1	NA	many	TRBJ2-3	TGCGCCAGCAGCCCTGACCGCACAGATACGCAGTATTTT	CASSPDRTDTQYF
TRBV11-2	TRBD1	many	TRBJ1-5	TGTGCCAGCAGCTTGGGTTGGACAGGGGGCAATCAGCCCCAGCATTTT	CASSLGWTGGNQPQHF
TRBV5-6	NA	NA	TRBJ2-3	TGTGCCAGCAGCTTGGGCCTGACGCCAGATACGCAGTATTTT	CASSLGLTPDTQYF
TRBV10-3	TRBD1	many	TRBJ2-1	TGTGCCATCAGGGCCGGGACAGGGGACAACAATGAGCAGTTCTTC	CAIRAGTGDNNEQFF
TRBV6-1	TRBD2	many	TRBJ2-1	TGTGCCAGCAGTCCCGGTGGACTAGCCAATGAGCAGTTCTTC	CASSPGGLANEQFF
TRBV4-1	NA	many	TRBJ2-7	TGCGCCAGCAGCCCGCGACTACCTGCCTACGAGCAGTACTTC	CASSPRLPAYEQYF
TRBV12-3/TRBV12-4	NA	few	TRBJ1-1	TGTGCCAGCATTCCCACGCGTGGGAACACTGAAGCTTTCTTT	CASIPTRGNTEAFF
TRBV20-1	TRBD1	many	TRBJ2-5	TGCAGTGCTAGACCCGGACAGGGGACCCAAGAGACCCAGTACTTC	CSARPGQGTQETQYF
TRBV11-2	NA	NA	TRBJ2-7	TGTGCCAGCAGTCCCACGGAGTGGAAAAGCTCCTACGAGCAGTACTTC	CASSPTEWKSSYEQYF
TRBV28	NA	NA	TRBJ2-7	TGTGCCATATCGTTGGACGGCAGTTACGAGCAGTACTTC	CAISLDGSYEQYF
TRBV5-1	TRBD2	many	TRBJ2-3	TGCGCCAGCTCAGGCGGGGGGGCGGATACGCAGTATTTT	CASSGGGADTQYF
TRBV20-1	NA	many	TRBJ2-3	TGCAGTGCCAAGGACTTCAAGGTCGACACAGATACGCAGTATTTT	CSAKDFKVDTDTQYF
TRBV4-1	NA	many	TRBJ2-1	TGCGCCAGCAGCCGAACGGGCGGCCCTTTCAATGAGCAGTTCTTC	CASSRTGGPFNEQFF
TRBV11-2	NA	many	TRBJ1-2	TGTGCCAGCAGCTTAGCCGGCAGGGCCTTCTCTGGCTACACCTTC	CASSLAGRAFSGYTF
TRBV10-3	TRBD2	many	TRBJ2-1	TGTGCCATCAGTGATCCGGGACTAGACAATGAGCAGTTCTTC	CAISDPGLDNEQFF
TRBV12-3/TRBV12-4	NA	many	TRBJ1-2	TGTGCCAGCAGGGGGGGGGCCGTCTATGGCTACACCTTC	CASRGGAVYGYTF
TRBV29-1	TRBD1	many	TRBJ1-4	TGCAGCGTTGGTCTCCAGGGGGTACCTAATGAAAAACTGTTTTTT	CSVGLQGVPNEKLFF
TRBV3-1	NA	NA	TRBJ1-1	TGTGCCACCTGCCCTTGGACGGACTTTGGGACTGAAGCTTTCTTT	CATCPWTDFGTEAFF
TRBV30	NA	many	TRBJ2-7	TGTGCCTGGAGTGTATGGGATAGGGGGTACGAGCAGTACTTC	CAWSVWDRGYEQYF
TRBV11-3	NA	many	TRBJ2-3	TGTGCCAGCAGCTCTCCTACTAGTCAAGATACGCAGTATTTT	CASSSPTSQDTQYF
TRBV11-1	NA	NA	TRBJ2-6	TGTGCCAGCAGCACAGATTTCGGACGGACCTCTGGGGCCAACGTCCTGACTTTC	CASSTDFGRTSGANVLTF
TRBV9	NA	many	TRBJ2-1	TGTGCCAGCAGCCGTTACCTAGCGAGCTCCTACAATGAGCAGTTCTTC	CASSRYLASSYNEQFF
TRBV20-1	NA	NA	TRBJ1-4	TGCAGTGCTAGAGACAGTTTTCTTAATGAAAAACTGTTTTTT	CSARDSFLNEKLFF
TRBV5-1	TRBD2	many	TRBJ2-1	TGCGCCAGCAGCTTGGGGTTGCGGGGGGGTTCCGGTGAGCAGTTCTTC	CASSLGLRGGSGEQFF
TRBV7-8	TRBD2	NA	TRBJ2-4	TGTGCCAGCAAGACTAGCGGAGCCAAAAACATTCAGTACTTC	CASKTSGAKNIQYF
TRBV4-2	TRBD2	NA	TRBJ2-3	TGTGCCAGCAGCCAAGAGGGTCCTAGCGGGTGGGGCACAGATACGCAGTATTTT	CASSQEGPSGWGTDTQYF
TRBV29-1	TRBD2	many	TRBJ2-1	TGCAGCGTTGGGGACTACCCCTCGGAGCAGTTCTTC	CSVGDYPSEQFF
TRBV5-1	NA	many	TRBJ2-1	TGCGCCAGCAGCCCTACCAGAATCCATGAGCAGTTCTTC	CASSPTRIHEQFF
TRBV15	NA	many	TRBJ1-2	TGTGCCACCAGCAGTGGGGTGTTCTCCGGCTACACCTTC	CATSSGVFSGYTF
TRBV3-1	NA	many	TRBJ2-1	TGTGCCAGCAGCCAAGAGGTCACGGGACGGTGGGGCAATGAGCAGTTCTTC	CASSQEVTGRWGNEQFF
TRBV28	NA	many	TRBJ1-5	TGTGCCAGCACTACGACCGTTAATCAGCCCCAGCATTTT	CASTTTVNQPQHF
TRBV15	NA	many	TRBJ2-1	TGTGCCACCAGCAGAGATGGAGCGACCTACAATGAGCAGTTCTTC	CATSRDGATYNEQFF
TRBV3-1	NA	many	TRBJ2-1	TGTGCCAGCAGCCCCTGGGGGACTTCCTACAATGAGCAGTTCTTC	CASSPWGTSYNEQFF
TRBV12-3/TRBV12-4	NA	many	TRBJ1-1	TGTGCCAGCCACGAGGGGGGAAGTGGCACTGAAGCTTTCTTT	CASHEGGSGTEAFF
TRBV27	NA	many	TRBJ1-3	TGTGCCAGCACCAGCTCCGGCGGGGGCTCTGGAAACACCATATATTTT	CASTSSGGGSGNTIYF
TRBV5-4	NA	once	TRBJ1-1	TGTGCCAGCAGCTTACCAGGGGTTACTGAAGCTTTCTTT	CASSLPGVTEAFF
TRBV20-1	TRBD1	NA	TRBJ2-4	TGCAGCACAGGGGTTACCAAAAACATTCAGTACTTC	CSTGVTKNIQYF
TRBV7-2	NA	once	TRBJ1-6	TGTGCCAGCAGCTTAGATGGCAGGGGATATTCACCCCTCCACTTT	CASSLDGRGYSPLHF
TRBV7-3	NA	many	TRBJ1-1	TGTGCCAGCAGCAAACTTCAGGTCGAGGACGGGAGACTGAACACTGAAGCTTTCTTT	CASSKLQVEDGRLNTEAFF
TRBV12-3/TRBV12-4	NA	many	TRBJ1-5	TGTGCCAGCACCCTATGGGGGGTCAGAGATCAGCCCCAGCATTTT	CASTLWGVRDQPQHF
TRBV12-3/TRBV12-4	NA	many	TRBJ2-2	TGTGCCAGCAGTCCCTGGGTGGCCGGGGAGCTGTTTTTT	CASSPWVAGELFF
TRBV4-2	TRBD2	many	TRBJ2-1	TGTGCCAGCAGCCACCCACGGGGGGGCTCCTACAATGAGCAGTTCTTC	CASSHPRGGSYNEQFF
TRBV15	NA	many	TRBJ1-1	TGTGCCACCAGCAGAGCGGGAGGGAACACTGAAGCTTTCTTT	CATSRAGGNTEAFF
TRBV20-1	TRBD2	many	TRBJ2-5	TGCAGTGCTAGAGTACCGGGACTAGCGGGAGGGCCAGGAGAGACCCAGTACTTC	CSARVPGLAGGPGETQYF
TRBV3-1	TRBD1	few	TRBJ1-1	TGTGCCAGCAGCCAACCCGTGACAGGGTTCGCTGAAGCTTTCTTT	CASSQPVTGFAEAFF
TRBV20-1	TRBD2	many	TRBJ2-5	TGCAGCCTCACCGCGGCTAGCGGTCAAGAGACCCAGTACTTC	CSLTAASGQETQYF
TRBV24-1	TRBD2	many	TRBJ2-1	TGTGCCACCCCCGGGACTAGCGGGACCAATGAGCAGTTCTTC	CATPGTSGTNEQFF
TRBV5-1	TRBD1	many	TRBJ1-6	TGCGCCAGCAGCTTGGTCCCGACAGGGGCGAATTCACCCCTCCACTTT	CASSLVPTGANSPLHF
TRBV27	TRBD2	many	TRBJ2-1	TGTGCCAGCAGTCCCGGGAGGGCCCTCTACAATGAGCAGTTCTTC	CASSPGRALYNEQFF